There are many counts of the clone carrying this T cell receptor (beta chain). This specimen belongs to a study of HIV-infected patients and healthy controls. TCRdb called the 5' RACE reads again in MiXCR, with one record for every CDR3 protein. The sample carries around 58,000 distinct CDR3 sequences, roughly 21% recorded once. The sample consisted of CD4+ T cells from blood. The clonotype originates from a human donor in good health.

In DNA, the CDR3 is TGCAGTGCTAGATGGACGTCATCTGGGGCCAACGTCCTGACTTTC. Translating it yields CSARWTSSGANVLTF. The rearrangement links TRBV20-1 to TRBJ2-6, with D unresolved. Germline loops: CDR1 DFQATT, CDR2 SNEGSKA (reference sequence). This CDR3 region has 15 residues. The V and J ends lost 2 bases and 1 base respectively, with 9 bases between them.